This T cell receptor beta chain was profiled in a study of cytomegalovirus exposure and HLA in healthy donors (dated by TCRdb to the late 2010s). Broadly, across the study: An earlier analysis of approximately 590 of the donors reported 250 to 300 Gb of sequence data and around 120 million unique TCR beta sequences from roughly 200 million T cells. An early release covering over 500 HLA-typed donors comprised about 310 gigabases of sequencing data and roughly 85 million unique TCR sequences. The genetic ancestry cluster associated with self-reported Caucasian donors included over 65% of the 300 to 400 genotyped donors. The study aimed to test whether signatures of past pathogen exposure could be identified by cataloging public T cell receptors. The study used immunosequencing to profile the T cell repertoires of approximately 650 subjects and linked those repertoires to cytomegalovirus serostatus. A separate validation cohort of 100 to 150 different subjects was used in addition to the roughly 620-subject first cohort. High-throughput TCR immunosequencing, statistical association of individual TCRs with disease status, and machine learning were combined to predict cytomegalovirus infection status. A later analysis re-examined previously published TCR beta repertoires from about 700 donors and added high-resolution HLA genotyping to investigate patterns of TCR occurrence. Rather than drawing on any new phenotypic data, the later analysis identified candidate immune exposures from TCR beta sequences and the way those sequences occurred across donors. An earlier analysis of 587 of the donors applied high-throughput TCR beta sequencing to assess whether each TCR beta V gene segment acted as functional or pseudogenic. Donor age, sex, ethnicity and CMV serostatus were compiled together with the repertoire data. Genome-wide SNP genotypes for about three fifths of the roughly 700 donors were used in a later genetic analysis, which treated that subset as a discovery cohort. All discovery cohort repertoires had been generated using a single sequencing platform. HLA typing included class I and class II loci at four-digit resolution. Typing coverage varied by locus: roughly 620-640 donors for A, B, C, DRB1 and DQB1; approximately 520 for DQA1; around 610 for DPA1; some 470 for DPB1. Because of strong linkage in the cohort, four or five DR-DQ haplotypes were treated as single units for association and clustering. Across around 400 genotyped donors of the cohort, an average of roughly 230,000 unique TCR beta nucleotide sequences per donor were sequenced, and roughly 17% of those sequences were non-productive. The investigation overall reported the following: Strong co-occurrence of HLA alleles, especially DR and DQ, made assigning TCR associations to individual alleles difficult. The authors suggested that the approach could potentially be extended to other disease states and immunological phenotypes. In a later analysis, TCR association rates were found to vary across HLA loci, with the most associated TCRs seen for DRB1 alleles and the fewest for HLA-C alleles. A further reported finding was that TCR beta sequences accurately predicted the HLA-A and HLA-B alleles for most subjects in the first cohort. Because counts were too low, some 17 rarely observed V segments, including chromosome 9 orphons, were excluded from the earlier analysis of some 590 of the donors. At a false discovery rate of 0.05, a later analysis linked around 15,000 TCR beta sequences to specific HLA alleles. In a later genetic analysis, a missense DCLRE1C variant was associated with V-gene and J-gene trimming of TCR beta chains, and the association was replicated in an independent cohort. Most CMV-associated TCR beta chains appeared to be HLA-restricted in a later analysis, and the HLA associations seemed to be driven largely by CMV exposure. Because HLA typing was unavailable for some donors at each locus, only the typed subset was used in association tests. Three of the identified cytomegalovirus-associated TCR beta chains were confirmed in vitro to be specific for cytomegalovirus antigens. A group of highly shared sequence variants was considered likely to be a technical artifact of the sequencing pipeline. Several of the top co-occurrence clusters appeared to be linked to parvovirus B19, influenza, CMV and Epstein-Barr virus, according to a later analysis. Immune exposure information for the cohort was limited to CMV serostatus. In a later genetic analysis, fewer N-insertions in productive TCRs were reported among donors in an Asian-associated ancestry cluster than the approximately 630-donor mean. Most TCR sequences were observed very rarely across donors, whereas some public TCRs were present in many individuals. In an earlier analysis of 450 to 750 of the donors, most TCR beta V segments appeared in productive rearrangements about 90% or about 30% of the time, broadly matching IMGT annotations. Some IMGT-functional V segments, including TRBV6-2 and TRBV6-3, could not be told apart with the 87-base-pair reads, so those segments were excluded. The study gave a list of 150 to 200 TCR beta chains associated with cytomegalovirus. A later analysis found that HLA-associated TCR beta chains were more clonally expanded and had lower generation probabilities than equally common non-associated chains. Correlated functional status among segregating V segments might be attributable to linkage disequilibrium, but an unknown experimental factor could not be ruled out. The presence/absence analyses assumed that sequencing depth was roughly uniform across donors, and that assumption may not be true. In this cohort, only TCR beta chains were sequenced, and detectable features were limited by the absence of alpha or paired-chain data. In both the original and validation cohorts, the classifier was reported to diagnose cytomegalovirus status with high specificity and sensitivity.

Details on this clone: There is no known antigen for this receptor. One base away there is no much larger clone; base qualities are not given.

The method behind the library was the immunoSEQ multiplex PCR assay. For the multiplex PCR, a mixture combining 60 forward primers for TCR Vbeta segments and 13 reverse primers for TCR Jbeta segments was used. A multiplex PCR assay on genomic DNA amplified the CDR3 region of rearranged TCR beta genes. The Illumina HiSeq System was used to sequence the amplified TCR beta libraries as 87-base-pair reads. The authors processed their data as follows. In a later analysis, some 80 million unique TCR beta chains were counted across the roughly 610 repertoires, and approximately 11 million of these chains were shared by at least two donors. Raw reads were error-corrected and collapsed into unique sequences with a nearest-neighbor algorithm that merged closely related sequences to remove PCR and sequencing errors. To assign V, D and J gene segments, CDR3 sequences were aligned to IMGT reference sequences. Each retained sequence needed at least a six-nucleotide match to both a V gene segment and a J gene segment. Rearrangements were called productive when the CDR3 lacked stop codons and stayed in frame with V and J; all others were non-productive. CDR3 was defined by IMGT convention, running from the second conserved V-encoded cysteine to the conserved J-encoded phenylalanine. The earlier analysis of some 580 of the donors excluded any sequence lacking an unambiguous match to a single V gene segment. An earlier analysis of under 750 of the donors called V segments functional above 56.7% productive rearrangements and segregating when the between-donor standard deviation exceeded 5%. A statistical classification framework was developed to diagnose cytomegalovirus status using the catalog of TCR beta chain sequences. A later analysis assigned V and J genes by comparing TCR nucleotide sequences with IMGT/GENE-DB human TR gene sequences. A later analysis assigned CDR3 sequences and most-parsimonious VDJ recombination scenarios with the TCRdist pipeline. In a later analysis, each TCR beta chain was defined by its CDR3 amino acid sequence together with its V-gene family, and reads without a unique V-gene family were excluded. A later analysis removed 500 to 650 highly shared, low-generation-probability nucleotide sequences to deal with suspected cross-contamination and a sequencing artifact. For each public chain, a later analysis derived a clonal expansion index from normalized ranks of inferred template counts within each repertoire. Generation probabilities in a later analysis came from a VDJ recombination model fitted to out-of-frame rearrangements, and those results were checked against IGoR. Hypergeometric tests were used in a later analysis to score TCR-TCR, TCR-HLA and TCR-CMV co-occurrence, with a repertoire-size bias correction applied to the TCR pairs. A later analysis estimated false discovery rates by permuting HLA or CMV assignments 20 times. In a later analysis, co-occurring TCRs were grouped using DBSCAN, and TCRdist sequence similarity was added for clustering within HLA-allele-positive subsets. Repertoires with fewer than 30,000 or more than 120,000 public chains were left out of co-occurrence clustering, as were about 5 repertoires with anomalous nucleotide sharing. The immuneACCESS repertoire file appears here via TCRdb, limited to in-frame rearrangements. These files lack a portion of the clones; in checked studies, under half of the deficit traces to unresolved V genes, and the cause of the others is not known. D and trimming come from the DNA, and the V and J calls and clone size come from that table. The sample table holds 100,000 to 150,000 clones, of which roughly four fifths were seen once. The top ten clonotypes cover about 11% of the sample.

Including the terminal cysteine and phenylalanine, the CDR3 comprises 15 residues. The retained sequence is limited to the CDR3, 45 bases, with the frame set at the first base. The cohort consisted of 650 to 700 healthy bone marrow donors. At the time of sampling, every cohort member was nominally healthy, though immune exposures that went unrecorded were likely present. The donor was CMV seropositive and was included in the group of 289 seropositive cohort members. A peripheral blood sample was collected from each donor, and TCR beta sequencing was performed on peripheral blood mononuclear cells. Genomic DNA extraction from the blood cell samples was performed with the Qiagen DNeasy Blood Extraction Kit.

The material sequenced was PBMCs. The receptor chain draws on TRBV21-1 and TRBJ2-1; whether TRBD2, the table's D call, matches the DNA was not checked. TRBV21-1 is termed a pseudogene. This TCR was recovered from a male donor in good health and CMV-seropositive. In nucleotide form, the sequence is TGTGCCAGCAGCAAAGCACCCAACGAGGACAATGAGCAGTTCTTC. This codes for CASSKAPNEDNEQFF.